This TCR beta chain is from a study of shared clonotypes between healthy human individuals. At the level of the study: The study enrolled a couple of women and a few men aged 18 to 49. A donor's plate count was three for CD4 naive and three for CD4 memory; CD8 naive had two and CD8 memory one.

Profiling relied on immunoSEQ multiplex PCR, and the TCRdb table lists in-frame clones only, not all of them. The sample holds about 2.1 million clones, 93% seen once. The CDR3 is 12 amino acids. From germline, CDR1 is LGHNA and CDR2 YNFKEQ. The V and J ends lost 1 base and 4 bases respectively, with 5 bases between them. The naive CD8 subset, CD45RO-negative cells positively selected for CCR7, excluded terminally differentiated effector memory CD45RA+ cells. Study findings and constraints: Rarefaction indicated that sorted-subset sequencing remained incomplete although depth was large.

As regards this clone: What it binds is not known. Other DNA sequences from this sample encode an identical CDR3 as well.

V usage is TRBV4-2 and J usage is TRBJ2-7; D gene ambiguous. The sequence derives from a man aged 18 to 29 in good health. Some clones in this sample may be carry-over from other donors' samples. Material for sequencing was naive CD8+ T cells from PBMCs. In DNA, the CDR3 is TGTGCCAGCAGCCAAGCAGGATACGAGCAGTACTTC. Protein sequence: CASSQAGYEQYF.